This TCR beta chain originates from a study of T cell responses to AZD1222 COVID-19 vaccine (dated by TCRdb to about 2021). With regard to the full study: AZD1222 recipients given second doses at about 4 weeks or at about 12 weeks were pooled, since spike-specific TCR depth and breadth were not found to differ between the two schedules. TCR sequencing covered more than 230 trial participants: 200 to 220 given two doses of AZD1222 and 26 given two doses of MenACWY control vaccine. Trial participants were enrolled into age subgroups of 18-55, 56-69 and 70-plus years, which contained about 150, 27 and 61 TCR-sequenced participants, respectively.

Beyond this particular receptor, the publication reports: A significant rise in spike-specific TCR breadth and depth was observed after two AZD1222 doses relative to day 0 and relative to MenACWY recipients. Reportedly, close to half of the unique spike-specific TCRs recognized epitopes lying outside the regions that are mutated in the B.1.351 and B.1.1.7 variants. The vaccine-associated CD4 TCRs covered the entire spike protein, and the dominant responses fell in regions 160-218 and 743-854. Conclusions about previously exposed vaccinees were limited because only a handful of AZD1222 recipients were SARS-CoV-2 seropositive at baseline. The 56-69-year group was small, and its depth increase did not reach significance, likely because of low power. Participants were mostly white British, with more females than males. The authors suggested clonal diversity may have been underestimated. No day 14 peak-response samples were available, so repertoires were characterized only after the peak T cell response.

The CDR3 regions of human TCRbeta chains were analyzed by immunosequencing. The study's processing was this. Repertoire TCRs were matched against a reference library of SARS-CoV-2-specific TCRs generated with the MIRA antigen-specificity platform. Breadth meant the fraction of unique TCRs that were SARS-CoV-2-associated, whereas depth meant the fraction of total T cells that were SARS-CoV-2-associated. Using the MIRA data, every spike-specific TCR was mapped to the spike region that the TCR reacted to and assigned to either a CD4 or a CD8 class. Log10-transformed breadth and depth values were compared by one-way ANOVA with Sidak's multiple comparisons tests. TCRdb re-hosts the immuneACCESS table, in-frame sequences only. Its copies lack some clones; in the studies checked, an unresolved V gene accounts for under half of them, and the cause for the rest is not known. That table supplies the V and J calls and clone size; D and trimming were determined from the DNA. Recorded for this sample are approximately 150,000 clones; approximately 89% of them occurred a single time. Around 2.2% of the sample is taken by the ten largest.

With respect to this clone: The target of this receptor is not known. Base-call qualities are not available, and no considerably larger clone is one nucleotide away.

From a lookup of the germline V gene, CDR1 and CDR2 are MNHNS and SASEGT. Its CDR3 holds 14 amino acids, cysteine through phenylalanine. Of all the DNA, just the CDR3 is kept, 42 bases in frame from base 1. Trimming costs V 3 bases and J 0 bases, and their ends lie 6 bases apart. The time point label here, explained by the study, means: baseline before first vaccination. Vaccinee samples came from UK trials COV001 and COV002, including a single-blind randomized controlled phase 2/3 trial of AZD1222 (ChAdOx1 nCoV-19) in healthy adults. For TCRbeta chain sequencing, PBMC samples from trial participants were taken at day 0 and at day 28 after the second dose.

The source of this sequence is an adult in good health. The sequenced sample was peripheral blood, obtained on day 0 of AZD1222 vaccination. In this chain, TRBV6-1 is recombined with TRBJ1-3, with no D gene named confidently. This receptor carries the CDR3 CASSEGVSGNTIYF. The DNA sequence is as follows: TGTGCCAGCAGTGAGGGAGTCTCTGGAAACACCATATATTTT.